This entry lists 15 T cell receptor beta chains sequenced from one sample in a study of cytomegalovirus exposure and HLA in healthy donors. TCRdb's copy holds only in-frame clones and misses some; the assay was immunoSEQ multiplex PCR. The profile covers 50,000 to 80,000 clones, with approximately 90% appearing a single time and 1.7% taken by the ten largest. Input material: PBMCs. Source of these receptors: a woman younger than 35 in good health and CMV-seronegative.

This clone has a single count. The gene calls are TRBV27 and TRBJ2-5; TRBD2 might be the D (6 bases). CDR3 size: 15 residues. The V end was cut by 1 base, the J end by 5 bases, with 14 bases between. Germline V CDR1 and CDR2: MNHEY, SMNVEV (reference sequence). The CDR3 sequence is CASSLFVSGLETQYF. CDR3 coding DNA: TGTGCCAGCAGTTTATTCGTTAGCGGTTTGGAGACCCAGTACTTC.

The V and J genes are TRBV10-3 and TRBJ1-2; 9 nucleotides match TRBD1. The CDR3 length is 14 residues. CDR1 and CDR2 from the germline V gene are ENHRY and SYGVKD. The junction had 9 bases not matched to a gene; V was cut back by 5 bases and J by 8 bases. The chain's CDR3 is CAISPGQGFGGYTF. In nucleotides, the CDR3 is TGTGCCATCAGTCCGGGACAGGGCTTTGGAGGCTACACCTTC.

There are a few counts of this clone. The rearrangement links TRBV30 to TRBJ2-7, with 7 bases fitting TRBD1. Germline CDR1 reads GTSNPN; CDR2 reads SVGIG (reference sequence). Trimming at V came to 2 bases and at J to 5 bases, leaving 9 bases not matched to a gene. The CDR3 runs 14 residues. The CDR3 loop is CAWSTTGPFHEQYF. The CDR3 DNA reads as TGTGCCTGGAGTACGACAGGGCCTTTTCACGAGCAGTACTTC.

The rearrangement uses TRBV11-3 and TRBJ2-1, with 9 bases fitting TRBD2. Looked up from germline, CDR1 is SGHNT and CDR2 is YENEEA. J was trimmed by 13 bases and V by 5 bases; bases with no gene match: 9. The CDR3 runs to 13 residues. This chain's CDR3 is CASSKQAGGPQFF. In DNA, the CDR3 is TGTGCCAGCAGCAAGCAGGCGGGAGGGCCACAGTTCTTC.

The V and J genes are TRBV7-9 and TRBJ2-6; maybe TRBD1 (5 bases). CDR1 and CDR2 from the germline V gene are SEHNR and FQNEAQ (reference sequence). V was trimmed by 5 bases and J by 4 bases, leaving 15 bases between them. This CDR3 spans 16 amino acids. CDR3 nucleotides: TGTGCCAGCAGCCCCCCCCGTGACAGAGGGGCCAACGTCCTGACTTTC. Protein sequence: CASSPPRDRGANVLTF.

The sample holds one count of this clone. The V call is TRBV5-1, the J call TRBJ2-3, with D uncertain. The CDR3 totals 14 residues. The V end lost 3 bases, the J end lost 0 bases, and 8 bases lay between the germline ends. Germline CDR1 SGHRS, CDR2 YFSETQ. The CDR3 DNA sequence: TGCGCCAGCAGCTCATACAGCAGCACAGATACGCAGTATTTT. Its protein is CASSSYSSTDTQYF. Full variable domain (missing parts from reference TRBV5-1 and TRBJ2-3): KAGVTQTPRYLIKTRGQQVTLSCSPISGHRSVSWYQQTPGQGLQFLFEYFSETQRNKGNFPGRFSGRQFSNSRSEMNVSTLELGDSALYLCASSSYSSTDTQYFGPGTRLTVL.

V is TRBV5-4 and J is TRBJ1-1; D possibly corresponds to TRBD1 (6 bases). V lost 0 bases to trimming and J lost 3 bases, with 6 bases between them. Germline-derived CDR1 and CDR2 are SGHNT and YYREEE (reference sequence). The length of the CDR3 is 13 residues. The DNA of the CDR3 is TGTGCCAGCAGCTTGGACAGGGACACTGAAGCTTTCTTT. It encodes CASSLDRDTEAFF.

The chain has TRBV28 and TRBJ2-7, with 7 bases aligning to TRBD1. CDR1 is MDHEN and CDR2 is SYDVKM in the germline V gene. The length of the CDR3 is 15 residues. Unmatched junction bases numbered 11, after V lost 3 bases and J lost 6 bases. CDR3 sequence: CASSLVTGFSREQYF. The CDR3, as DNA: TGTGCCAGCAGTTTGGTGACAGGGTTTTCCCGCGAGCAGTACTTC.

The chain uses TRBV15 and TRBJ2-7, with D perhaps TRBD1 (6 bases). Trimming took 5 bases from V and 2 from J, leaving 13 bases between them. Germline V CDR1 and CDR2: LNHNV, YYDKDF (reference sequence). This CDR3 has 14 residues. CDR3 sequence reads: CATSDRDTPYEQYF. CDR3 nucleotides: TGTGCCACCAGCGACCGGGACACTCCCTACGAGCAGTACTTC.

This clone was picked up one time. This same CDR3 is encoded by further DNA sequences in the sample. This chain joins TRBV28 and TRBJ2-7, with D perhaps TRBD2 (6 bases). V gave up 2 bases and J gave up 4 bases, with 6 bases separating them. Germline-derived CDR1 and CDR2 are MDHEN and SYDVKM. This CDR3 region has 12 residues. In nucleotides, the CDR3 is TGTGCCAGCAGTTTAGGGGGGTACGAGCAGTACTTC. It codes for CASSLGGYEQYF.

A single count supports this clone. CDR3 bases: TGTGCCAGCCGGACTAGCGGGAGGATTGAGACCCAGTACTTC. It encodes CASRTSGRIETQYF. The J gene is TRBJ2-5, the V gene TRBV18; 14 positions agree with TRBD2. Germline lookup yields CDR1 KGHSH and CDR2 LQKENI. The V segment lost 8 bases and the J segment 5 bases; nucleotides outside the gene matches: 4. The length of the CDR3 is 14 residues.

Only one count was recorded for this clone. The chain employs TRBV5-6 and TRBJ2-3; 10 bases are a match to TRBD2. CDR3 size: 16 residues. V lost 1 base to trimming and J lost 4 bases; unmatched junction nucleotides: 6. Germline V gene lookup returns CDR1 SGHDT and CDR2 YYEEEE. This CDR3 reads CASSLLLAGLSDTQYF. As DNA, the CDR3 is TGTGCCAGCAGCTTGTTACTAGCGGGATTGTCAGATACGCAGTATTTT.

The chain couples TRBV29-1 to TRBJ2-2, with D possibly being TRBD2 (6 bases). Germline V CDR1 and CDR2: SQVTM, ANQGSEA. V lost 4 bases to trimming and J lost 0 bases, with 18 bases between them. The CDR3 length is 17 residues. In DNA, the CDR3 is TGCAGCGTTGTTGCTGGGGCGGGGAGAACGAACACCGGGGAGCTGTTTTTT. Its translation: CSVVAGAGRTNTGELFF.

This clone was recorded only once. The chain joins TRBV4-1 to TRBJ2-4, with 7 bases aligning to TRBD1. Germline V gives CDR1 MGHRA, CDR2 YSYEKL. Trimming removed 4 bases from V and 5 bases from J; junction bases left unmatched: 14. The length of the CDR3 is 17 residues. For the CDR3, the DNA is TGCGCCAGCAGCCGCCGAATATCAGGACAGGTCGAAAACATTCAGTACTTC. Its translation is CASSRRISGQVENIQYF.

In its sample, this clone was seen once. The rearrangement uses TRBV5-1 and TRBJ2-7, with TRBD1 matching over 8 bases. Germline assignment: CDR1 SGHRS and CDR2 YFSETQ. The V segment lost 3 bases and the J segment 3 bases; nucleotides outside the gene matches: 5. CDR3 size: 14 residues. The CDR3, as DNA: TGCGCCAGCAGCTCTCGACAGGGGAACTACGAGCAGTACTTC. This gives the protein CASSSRQGNYEQYF.